Following are 14 T cell receptor beta chains from one sample sequenced in a study of T cell responses to AZD1222 COVID-19 vaccine (dated by TCRdb to about 2021). Preparation of the library involved the immunoSEQ multiplex PCR assay. TCRdb mirrors the immuneACCESS table, restricted to in-frame sequences. Some clones are absent from its copies; in checked studies, under half trace to an unresolved V gene, and the reason for the others is unknown. This sample has 92,000 or so clones in its table, and about 89% of those were observed once. The ten biggest clones cover under 2% of the sample. The time point label, as the study defines it: baseline before first vaccination. Material: peripheral blood, obtained on day 0 of AZD1222 vaccination. The receptors come from an adult in good health.

The chain is built from TRBV5-1 and TRBJ2-7, with D possibly matching TRBD1 (6 bases). The CDR3 runs to 17 residues. V was pared by 4 bases and J by 2 bases, with 22 bases between. Germline-derived CDR1 and CDR2 are SGHRS and YFSETQ. The CDR3 sequence: CASSTGAGPGVPYEQYF. Here the CDR3 DNA reads TGCGCCAGCAGCACTGGGGCCGGCCCAGGGGTACCCTACGAGCAGTACTTC.

This chain joins TRBV29-1 and TRBJ1-2, with D possibly matching TRBD1 (5 bases). Germline V lookup: CDR1 SQVTM, CDR2 ANQGSEA. Between the trimmed V and J ends, which lost 7 bases and 4 bases, there was a span of 19 bases. The length of the CDR3 is 14 residues. The CDR3 protein is CSAPSRDGGYGYTF. The CDR3 nucleotides read TGCAGCGCCCCGTCCAGGGATGGGGGCTATGGCTACACCTTC.

The chain uses TRBV3-1 (or the pseudogene TRBV3-2) and TRBJ2-5, with 7 bases identical to TRBD2. The CDR3 has 15 amino acids. The germline V gene has CDR1 LGHDT and CDR2 YNNKEL (reference sequence). V lost 3 bases, J lost 4 bases, and 8 bases stayed unmatched. CDR3 bases: TGTGCCAGCAGCCAGATGGTGGGAGGGCGAGAGACCCAGTACTTC. This gives the protein CASSQMVGGRETQYF.

J is TRBJ2-1 and V is TRBV7-3; D remains ambiguous. The V gene lost 0 bases and the J gene lost 3 bases, with 9 bases spanning the gap. The CDR3 loop spans 15 amino acids. CDR1 and CDR2 from the germline V gene are SGHTA and FQGTGA. In DNA form, the CDR3 reads TGTGCCAGCAGCTTAACCCTTGGAGTCTACAATGAGCAGTTCTTC. Its protein product is CASSLTLGVYNEQFF.

This chain joins TRBV6-6 and TRBJ2-4; possible D gene TRBD2, 5 bases. The CDR3 runs 14 residues. Trimming cost V 5 bases and J 0 bases, with 8 bases left between them. CDR1 MNHNY and CDR2 SVGAGI come from the germline V gene (reference sequence). The CDR3 is CASSSGLAKNIQYF. For the CDR3, the DNA is TGTGCCAGCAGTAGCGGACTAGCCAAAAACATTCAGTACTTC.

The chain links TRBV9 to TRBJ1-5, with D possibly TRBD1 on 5 matching bases. Between the trimmed V and J ends, which lost 4 bases and 5 bases, there was a span of 13 bases. The length of the CDR3 is 14 residues. Germline V CDR1 and CDR2: SGDLS, YYNGEE. The CDR3 here is CASSPYGGHQPQHF. CDR3 sequence (DNA): TGTGCCAGCAGCCCCTATGGGGGTCATCAGCCCCAGCATTTT.

The chain combines TRBV7-2 with TRBJ2-7; 7 bases are a match to TRBD1. The CDR3 has 14 amino acids. Germline CDR1 SGHTA, CDR2 FQGNSA. V lost 1 base and J lost 4; bases outside the gene matches: 4. This CDR3 reads CASSLGGQAYEQYF. DNA for the CDR3: TGTGCCAGCAGCTTAGGAGGACAGGCTTACGAGCAGTACTTC.

This rearrangement joins TRBV6-5 to TRBJ2-7; D tentatively fits TRBD1 or TRBD2 (5 bases each). Germline CDR1 MNHEY, CDR2 SVGAGI. V was clipped by 6 bases and J by 2 bases, with 14 bases between them. This CDR3 has 14 residues. CDR3 nucleotides: TGTGCCAGCAGCGCTAATCTGGGGGCCTACGAGCAGTACTTC. Translation: CASSANLGAYEQYF.

The J gene is TRBJ1-1, the V gene TRBV5-1; 8 bases are shared with TRBD1. Germline V gene sequence: CDR1 SGHRS, CDR2 YFSETQ. The CDR3 is 14 residues long. Unmatched junction bases numbered 6, after V lost 7 bases and J lost 1 base. The CDR3 is CASRSQGANTEAFF. DNA for the CDR3: TGCGCCAGCCGATCTCAGGGGGCGAACACTGAAGCTTTCTTT.

The chain combines TRBV18 with TRBJ1-1, with a tentative D call TRBD1 (5 bases). The CDR3 sequence is 13 residues long. The V end lost 3 bases, the J end lost 7 bases, and 12 bases lay between the germline ends. The germline CDR1 and CDR2 sequences are KGHSH and LQKENI. CDR3 coding DNA: TGTGCCAGCTCACCGGGGGAAAGGGTTGAAGCTTTCTTT. Translated, it gives CASSPGERVEAFF.

V gene TRBV4-2 combines with J gene TRBJ1-3; D unresolved. V lost 1 base, J lost 0 bases, and 13 bases lay in between. The CDR3 extends over 17 amino acids. CDR1 is LGHNA and CDR2 is YNFKEQ in the germline V gene. CDR3 nucleotides: TGTGCCAGCAGCCAAGTTTCAACTGGGTACTCTGGAAACACCATATATTTT. Amino acids: CASSQVSTGYSGNTIYF.

The V call is TRBV10-3, the J call TRBJ2-6; D remains unclear. Germline assignment: CDR1 ENHRY and CDR2 SYGVKD. Trimming shortened V by 2 bases and J by 2 bases, and 7 bases separated the two germline ends. The CDR3 covers 15 residues. CDR3 protein: CAISESSPGANVLTF. The CDR3 coding sequence is TGTGCCATCAGTGAGAGTTCCCCTGGGGCCAACGTCCTGACTTTC.

The chain combines TRBV3-1 (or the pseudogene TRBV3-2) with TRBJ2-5; no clear D. Germline CDR1 and CDR2: LGHDT and YNNKEL (reference sequence). The CDR3 extends over 14 amino acids. The V end lost 4 bases, the J end lost 0 bases, and 9 bases lay between the germline ends. CDR3 region: CASSPNMNQETQYF. CDR3 sequence (DNA): TGTGCCAGCAGCCCAAACATGAACCAAGAGACCCAGTACTTC.

The chain is built from TRBV4-3 and TRBJ1-2, with 9 bases matching TRBD1. With 4 bases clipped from V and 8 bases from J, the junction kept 8 bases outside the gene matches. There are 14 residues in the CDR3. Germline values: CDR1 LGHNA, CDR2 YSLEER. The CDR3 sequence: CASSPDTGGVGYTF. In DNA form, the CDR3 reads TGCGCCAGCAGCCCCGATACAGGGGGCGTGGGCTACACCTTC.